The rows below give T cell receptor beta chains drawn from one sample of a study of memory CD4+ T cells and cytomegalovirus serostatus. Using immunoSEQ multiplex PCR, the repertoire was profiled, and TCRdb retains in-frame clones only, with some absent. The sample holds tens of thousands of clones; approximately 81% are singletons and the top ten take 0.9% to 1.5%. The sample taken for sequencing was memory CD4+ T cells from blood. The receptors stem from an adult in good health and CMV-seropositive. Each CDR3 is given with its conserved first and last residue. Fields, in order: J gene, V gene, CDR3 protein.

J: TRBJ2-5; V: TRBV2; CDR3: CASSELANQETQYF
J: TRBJ1-2; V: TRBV25-1; CDR3: CASSPQGFYGYTF
J: TRBJ2-5; V: TRBV2; CDR3: CASSVPLAGGLSQETQYF
J: TRBJ2-3; V: TRBV2; CDR3: CASSGGIGTDTQYF
J: TRBJ1-3; V: TRBV11-2; CDR3: CASSLGGNTIYF
J: TRBJ2-7; V: TRBV13; CDR3: CASSLGPGGTDEQYF
J: TRBJ2-1; V: TRBV5-6; CDR3: CASSFSLGQGYNEQFF
J: TRBJ1-5; V: TRBV18; CDR3: CASSPDRDSNQPQHF
J: TRBJ2-2; V: TRBV28; CDR3: CAAQGDTGELFF
J: TRBJ1-3; V: TRBV7-2; CDR3: CASSLLGDRGDTIYF
J: TRBJ1-5; V: TRBV2; CDR3: CASSHPRSRQPQHF
J: TRBJ2-7; V: TRBV7-2; CDR3: CASSTQGSSYEQYF
J: TRBJ1-4; V: TRBV9; CDR3: CASSVTVNEKLFF
J: TRBJ1-1; V: TRBV18; CDR3: CASSPLTDGTEAFF
J: TRBJ2-1; V: TRBV6-1; CDR3: CASSDRTRADNEQFF
J: TRBJ2-3; V: TRBV5-6; CDR3: CASSSLGGAGAVTDTQYF
J: TRBJ1-4; V: TRBV10-1; CDR3: CASSGNRPPTNEKLFF
J: TRBJ2-2; V: TRBV7-3; CDR3: CASSPDRPGTGELFF
J: TRBJ1-1; V: TRBV7-2; CDR3: CASSLDRGAPEAFF
J: TRBJ2-5; V: TRBV2; CDR3: CASSPRTSGGETQYF
J: TRBJ1-2; V: TRBV9; CDR3: CASSVPGGRGYTF
J: TRBJ2-7; V: TRBV18; CDR3: CASSPTGTGKSEQYF
J: TRBJ2-1; V: TRBV2; CDR3: CASSDKAADNEQFF
J: TRBJ2-3; V: TRBV5-4; CDR3: CASSSPGMDTQYF
J: TRBJ2-7; V: TRBV6-1; CDR3: CASSLSRVSYEQYF
J: TRBJ2-5; V: TRBV13; CDR3: CASSLGPGQETQYF
J: TRBJ2-3; V: TRBV7-2; CDR3: CATKPHRSGTDTQYF
J: TRBJ2-7; V: TRBV28; CDR3: CASSLGGSGTGDPYEQYF